One and the same sample provided the 26 T cell receptor beta chains below, sequenced in a study of graft-versus-host responses after intestinal transplantation. Antigen specificity for these receptors is unknown. Only in-frame clones appear in the TCRdb table, and some are missing; sequencing was by immunoSEQ multiplex PCR. The sample consists of 100,000 to 120,000 clones, 80% to 95% of them appearing once. Sequencing was performed on unstimulated CD8+ T cells sorted from spleen or lymph node cells, taken before intestinal transplant. The receptors shown here come from a human donor who received an intestinal transplant.

This clone has just one count. The chain uses TRBV2 and TRBJ2-7, with 7 bases lining up with TRBD2. There are 17 residues in the CDR3. Germline values: CDR1 SNHLY, CDR2 FYNNEI. Trimming at V came to 3 bases and at J to 2 bases, leaving 13 bases not matched to a gene. CDR3 DNA: TGTGCCAGCAGTGACGTTTTGCGCGGGGAGGGGACCTACGAGCAGTACTTC. It yields the protein CASSDVLRGEGTYEQYF. The variable domain in full, completed from reference TRBV2 and TRBJ2-7, reads EPEVTQTPSHQVTQMGQEVILRCVPISNHLYFYWYRQILGQKVEFLVSFYNNEISEKSEIFDDQFSVERPDGSNFTLKIRSTKLEDSAMYFCASSDVLRGEGTYEQYFGPGTRLTVT.

The V gene is TRBV19, the J gene TRBJ2-7; 8 bases align to TRBD1. Germline CDR1 reads LNHDA; CDR2 reads SQIVND (reference sequence). This CDR3 is 14 amino acids long. V gave up 6 bases and J gave up 4 bases; unmatched junction bases: 8. The CDR3 sequence is CASSSAGGPYEQYF. CDR3 coding DNA: TGTGCCAGTAGCAGCGCAGGGGGCCCGTACGAGCAGTACTTC.

This clone has a single count. The chain couples TRBV7-9 to TRBJ2-1, with D possibly TRBD2 on 5 matching bases. CDR3 size: 12 residues. The germline CDR1 and CDR2 sequences are SEHNR and FQNEAQ (reference sequence). V gave up 6 bases and J gave up 7 bases, with 10 bases separating them. The CDR3 nucleotides read TGTGCCAGCAGACCCACTAGGAATGAGCAGTTCTTC. It specifies CASRPTRNEQFF. The full variable domain, with the rest looked up from reference TRBV7-9 and TRBJ2-1, is DTGVSQNPRHKITKRGQNVTFRCDPISEHNRLYWYRQTLGQGPEFLTYFQNEAQLEKSRLLSDRFSAERPKGSFSTLEIQRTEQGDSAMYLCASRPTRNEQFFGPGTRLTVL.

V usage is TRBV5-4 and J usage is TRBJ2-1; D gene ambiguous. The CDR3 is 13 residues long. CDR1 is SGHNT, CDR2 YYREEE, per germline (reference sequence). V lost 1 base and J 3 bases, leaving 5 bases between the germline ends. Written as DNA, the CDR3 is TGTGCCAGCAGCTTGTGGGACTACAATGAGCAGTTCTTC. Translation gives CASSLWDYNEQFF.

The chain combines TRBV30 with TRBJ2-5; TRBD2 matches at 8 bases. In germline, CDR1 is GTSNPN, CDR2 SVGIG (reference sequence). With 1 base clipped from V and 5 bases from J, the junction kept 6 bases outside the gene matches. The CDR3 runs 14 residues. The CDR3 protein is CAWSGGTSWETQYF. The CDR3 DNA follows: TGTGCCTGGAGTGGGGGGACTAGTTGGGAGACCCAGTACTTC.

This clone appeared once. This chain joins TRBV6-1 and TRBJ2-7; no definite D call. This CDR3 has 14 residues. V was shortened by 8 bases and J by 3 bases, with 17 bases between the two germline ends. Per germline, CDR1 MNHNS and CDR2 SASEGT. The CDR3 sequence: CASESEFVRYEQYF. The CDR3 DNA reads as TGTGCCAGCGAGTCCGAGTTTGTGCGCTACGAGCAGTACTTC.

The chain has TRBV19 and TRBJ1-2; possible D gene TRBD1, 6 bases. Per the germline V gene, CDR1 is LNHDA and CDR2 is SQIVND (reference sequence). This CDR3 has 13 residues. Trimming took 6 bases from V and 8 from J, leaving 16 bases between them. Written as DNA, the CDR3 is TGTGCCAGTAGGCCTACAGGGATGGGAGGCTACACCTTC. Encoded protein: CASRPTGMGGYTF.

The rearrangement joins TRBV5-1 to TRBJ1-1; no clear D. Germline V lookup: CDR1 SGHRS, CDR2 YFSETQ. CDR3 length: 13 residues. The V end was cut by 2 bases, the J end by 1 base, with 6 bases between. The CDR3 bases are TGCGCCAGCAGCTTAATAGAGAACACTGAAGCTTTCTTT. Its translation is CASSLIENTEAFF.

Here the CDR3 reads CASSHSTSSGANVLTF. CDR3 coding DNA: TGCGCCAGCAGCCATTCGACTAGCAGTGGGGCCAACGTCCTGACTTTC. The V gene is TRBV4-1, the J gene TRBJ2-6; 7 bases line up with TRBD2. The CDR3 is 16 residues long. V lost 3 bases to trimming and J lost 3 bases; unmatched junction nucleotides: 5. Germline CDR1 and CDR2: MGHRA and YSYEKL.

The chain links TRBV6-5 to TRBJ2-1, with 9 bases that match TRBD2. Germline lookup yields CDR1 MNHEY and CDR2 SVGAGI. The CDR3 extends over 15 amino acids. The trim removed 0 bases at V and 6 bases at J, leaving 3 bases unmatched. The CDR3 spells CASSYSAGGGNEQFF. The CDR3 bases are TGTGCCAGCAGTTACTCCGCGGGAGGGGGCAATGAGCAGTTCTTC.

The V gene is TRBV27, the J gene TRBJ2-1; 11 bases fit TRBD2. The trim removed 4 bases at V and 0 bases at J, leaving 8 bases unmatched. The CDR3 runs 18 residues. The germline gives CDR1 MNHEY, CDR2 SMNVEV (reference sequence). For the CDR3, the DNA is TGTGCCAGCAGTTCGTTGCCTAGCGGGAGGAGCTCCTACAATGAGCAGTTCTTC. It is translated as CASSSLPSGRSSYNEQFF.

The chain employs TRBV5-5 and TRBJ2-1; TRBD1 or TRBD2 may be the D gene (5 bases each). The CDR3 runs to 13 residues. V lost 7 bases and J lost 7, with 15 bases in between. Germline values: CDR1 SGHKS, CDR2 YYEKEE (reference sequence). The CDR3 protein is CASSGEGKNEQFF. The CDR3 DNA reads as TGTGCCAGCTCCGGAGAGGGGAAAAATGAGCAGTTCTTC.

This chain links TRBV27 with TRBJ1-2, with TRBD1 matching 7 bases. Germline V gives CDR1 MNHEY, CDR2 SMNVEV (reference sequence). This CDR3 has 14 amino acids. The V segment lost 7 bases and the J segment 2 bases; nucleotides outside the gene matches: 7. The CDR3 region has the DNA TGTGCCAGCACGAGGCAGGGGGACAACTATGGCTACACCTTC. As protein: CASTRQGDNYGYTF.

V and J are TRBV2 and TRBJ2-3, with a weak D call TRBD1 (5 bases). CDR1 is SNHLY, CDR2 FYNNEI, per germline. Between the trimmed V and J ends, which lost 0 bases and 3 bases, there was a span of 13 bases. This CDR3 has 16 residues. CDR3 in DNA: TGTGCCAGCAGTGAAGCCCAGCAGGGTGATACAGATACGCAGTATTTT. The encoded protein is CASSEAQQGDTDTQYF.

The chain recombines TRBV28 with TRBJ2-7; D may correspond to TRBD1 or TRBD2 (7 bases each). The germline CDR1 and CDR2 sequences are MDHEN and SYDVKM. The CDR3 covers 13 residues. V lost 6 bases and J 7 bases, leaving 16 bases between the germline ends. DNA for the CDR3: TGTGCCAGCAGGGGTACAGGGGAGGGTGAGCAGTACTTC. Protein: CASRGTGEGEQYF.

The chain employs TRBV4-1 and TRBJ2-5; 12 bases are a match to TRBD2. The V gene's germline CDR1 is MGHRA and CDR2 YSYEKL. This CDR3 contains 16 residues. V gave up 4 bases and J gave up 7 bases; unmatched junction bases: 10. The chain's CDR3 is CASSPSSGRAAGTQYF. CDR3 nucleotide sequence: TGCGCCAGCAGCCCTTCTAGCGGGAGGGCCGCGGGGACCCAGTACTTC.

The chain couples TRBV7-3 to TRBJ2-3; D possibly corresponds to TRBD1 (6 bases). This CDR3 contains 15 residues. Germline V gene sequence: CDR1 SGHTA, CDR2 FQGTGA. Deletions cut 1 base from V and 3 bases from J, with 11 bases between. CDR3 residues: CASSLMGAGTDTQYF. CDR3 nucleotide sequence: TGTGCCAGCAGCTTAATGGGGGCGGGTACAGATACGCAGTATTTT.

This chain connects TRBV19 to TRBJ2-7; D is unresolved. Between the trimmed V and J ends, which lost 5 bases and 2 bases, there was a span of 10 bases. The germline CDR1 and CDR2 sequences are LNHDA and SQIVND (reference sequence). The CDR3 runs to 13 residues. The CDR3 sequence: CASSASGAYEQYF. CDR3 bases: TGTGCCAGTAGTGCTTCTGGGGCCTACGAGCAGTACTTC.

This chain joins TRBV7-2 and TRBJ1-3; tentative D call: TRBD1 (6 bases). This CDR3 has 14 amino acids. Germline CDR1 is SGHTA and CDR2 is FQGNSA. V was pared by 4 bases and J by 4 bases, with 11 bases between. The CDR3 bases are TGTGCCAGCAGCTCAGGGGATAACGGAAACACCATATATTTT. It is translated as CASSSGDNGNTIYF.

This clone came up once. This chain uses TRBV5-1 with TRBJ2-7; tentatively, D is TRBD2 (6 bases). The germline V gene has CDR1 SGHRS and CDR2 YFSETQ. Trimming stripped 0 bases from V and 4 bases from J, with 20 bases between. The CDR3 consists of 17 residues. The DNA for the CDR3 is TGCGCCAGCAGCTTGGTCGGAGGGCCTACTACCCCGTACGAGCAGTACTTC. Its protein is CASSLVGGPTTPYEQYF.

The CDR3 loop is CSVGSLGSTDTQYF. In nucleotides, the CDR3 is TGCAGCGTTGGGAGTCTGGGATCCACAGATACGCAGTATTTT. The genes are TRBV29-1 and TRBJ2-3, with D uncertain. The V end was cut by 4 bases, the J end by 2 bases, with 13 bases between. The germline V gene encodes CDR1 SQVTM and CDR2 ANQGSEA. This CDR3 has 14 amino acids.

The chain combines TRBV5-1 with TRBJ2-3; maybe TRBD1 (5 bases). V was clipped by 7 bases and J by 4 bases, with 16 bases between them. CDR1 and CDR2 from the germline V gene are SGHRS and YFSETQ. The length of the CDR3 is 14 residues. The CDR3 sequence is CASWNRQGPDTQYF. For the CDR3, the DNA is TGCGCCAGCTGGAATAGGCAGGGTCCAGATACGCAGTATTTT.

The chain has TRBV28 and TRBJ1-1; the D gene is possibly TRBD1 (5 bases). Trimming shortened V by 5 bases and J by 0 bases, and 13 bases separated the two germline ends. Germline-derived CDR1 and CDR2 are MDHEN and SYDVKM. The CDR3 loop spans 15 amino acids. DNA for the CDR3: TGTGCCAGCAGTCCCCCAAGGGGCTTGAACACTGAAGCTTTCTTT. Protein sequence: CASSPPRGLNTEAFF.

The J gene is TRBJ2-1, the V gene TRBV5-6; perhaps TRBD1 as D (6 bases). Trimming shortened V by 4 bases and J by 9 bases, and 11 bases separated the two germline ends. The CDR3 has 12 amino acids. Germline V gives CDR1 SGHDT, CDR2 YYEEEE. The CDR3 sequence: CASSIRGGEQFF. CDR3 nucleotide sequence: TGTGCCAGCAGCATCAGAGGGGGTGAGCAGTTCTTC.

This clone was detected only once. The gene calls are TRBV7-9 and TRBJ2-1; weak D call: TRBD1 (5 bases). This CDR3 has 15 amino acids. The V end lost 1 base, the J end lost 4 bases, and 11 bases lay between the germline ends. Looked up from germline, CDR1 is SEHNR and CDR2 is FQNEAQ (reference sequence). CDR3 in amino acids: CASSLGAGKYNEQFF. In DNA form, the CDR3 reads TGTGCCAGCAGCTTAGGGGCAGGGAAATACAATGAGCAGTTCTTC.

The CDR3 loop reads CASSSRTGGEDTQYF. CDR3 DNA: TGTGCCAGCAGCTCAAGGACAGGGGGGGAGGATACGCAGTATTTT. The chain carries TRBV7-3 and TRBJ2-3, with 10 bases identical to TRBD1. The CDR3 covers 15 residues. CDR1 SGHTA and CDR2 FQGTGA come from the germline V gene. V dropped 4 bases and J dropped 6; count of bases not matched to a gene: 7.